This record covers a single TCR beta chain. The record originates from a study of blood T cells in healthy people across ages. Each donor's blood draw was around 10 milliliters of peripheral blood. Researchers isolated at least 6 million PBMCs per sample. Trimming removed 4 bases from V and 5 bases from J; junction bases left unmatched: 7. This CDR3 spans 14 amino acids. Alongside a J-beta primer mix, a sample-barcoded 5' primer served in a second PCR lasting roughly 6 to 12 cycles. Every cDNA molecule bore a tag from a template-switch adaptor containing 12 random nucleotides. Each of the samples gave a minimum of 3 million paired-end reads that contained CDR3. TCRdb processed the 5' RACE reads anew with MiXCR; each CDR3 protein has one entry. The table has roughly 1.9 million distinct CDR3 sequences, 35% to 50% seen once; the top ten hold roughly 23%.

The receptor was derived from a human donor in good health. V is TRBV12-3 or TRBV12-4 and J is TRBJ2-5, with 7 bases lining up with TRBD2. The sample was blood. The CDR3 bases are TGTGCCAGCAGTTCGTCTAGCGGAAGGGAGACCCAGTACTTC. It is translated as CASSSSSGRETQYF.